This T cell receptor (beta chain) was recorded in a study of cytomegalovirus exposure and HLA in healthy donors. This CDR3 spans 17 amino acids. With 3 bases clipped from V and 2 bases from J, the junction kept 7 bases outside the gene matches. Germline loops: CDR1 MGHRA, CDR2 YSYEKL. Primers: 60 Vbeta forward and 13 Jbeta reverse. TCRdb's table, derived via immunoSEQ multiplex PCR, lists solely in-frame clones and lacks some. Of 95,000 or so clones listed, roughly 79% are singletons. The J gene is TRBJ2-3, the V gene TRBV4-1; 11 nucleotides match TRBD2. The sequence came from a woman in her seventies in good health and CMV-seropositive. The sequenced sample was PBMCs. This chain's CDR3 is CASSQLAGGGNTDTQYF. The CDR3 DNA reads as TGCGCCAGCAGCCAGCTAGCGGGAGGAGGGAACACAGATACGCAGTATTTT.